This T cell receptor (beta chain) was sequenced in a study of control samples from healthy donors and cancer patients (dated by TCRdb to the early 2020s). V is cut back by 3 bases and J by 2 bases, with 4 bases in the junction unmatched. CDR1 and CDR2 were assigned from the germline V gene (reference sequence) as LGHDT and YNNKEL. From cysteine to phenylalanine, the CDR3 is 15 amino acids long. The sequence is cut down to CDR3 DNA, 45 bases in frame from base 1. To prepare the library, the immunoSEQ multiplex PCR assay was applied. In TCRdb, the immuneACCESS table is reduced to in-frame sequences with V and J assigned. These tables do not hold every clone; where another copy was compared, an unresolved V gene accounts for under half, and the others remain unexplained. This sample has under 65,000 clones in its table, and 90% of those were observed once. The ten largest clones represent 1% to 1.5% of the sample.

Points on this clone: Its antigen remains undetermined. No per-base quality is available; no much larger clone lies one base away.

The sequencing input was PBMCs. The receptor was derived from a woman aged 45-65 years with colorectal cancer. The sequence links TRBV3-1 (or the pseudogene TRBV3-2) to TRBJ1-2, and 9 junction bases match TRBD1. For the CDR3, the sequence is CASSHTGTGNYGYTF. The DNA sequence reads TGTGCCAGCAGCCACACCGGGACAGGGAACTATGGCTACACCTTC.